The T cell receptor (beta chain) under discussion was sequenced for a study of blood T cell repertoires in COVID-19 (dated by TCRdb to about 2020). Regarding the complete study: Samples from collaborators originated in the United States, Italy and Spain and spanned both the acute and convalescent phases of COVID-19. A freely available public database, intended as a resource for researchers studying the immune response to SARS-CoV-2, is where the repertoires were released. Subjects who had been exposed to COVID-19, were actively infected with it, or had recovered from it provided the deeply sampled blood TCRbeta repertoires that made up the dataset. The samples were drawn from two sources: the first 160 participants of the ongoing ImmuneRACE study, and about 1,300 subjects contributed by 6 global collaborators. The prospective study material was composed of cDNA or gDNA derived from T cells, B-cell-depleted T cells, or PBMCs. Sample metadata almost always included a de-identified subject ID, COVID-19 status, age in years and sex. Where HLA class I and class II types were available, the types were taken from metadata supplied by the sample provider, not from assay-based typing. Study-level results and caveats: How much clinical and demographic metadata was included differed by source and by participant, and the metadata was provided uncurated.

This clone was counted only a few times. Its specific antigen is unknown. Base quality data are lacking; no much larger clone is found one base away. TCRbeta CDR3 regions were amplified from genomic DNA by means of the immunoSEQ Assay, a bias-controlled multiplex PCR. The published analysis was carried out like this. The number of nucleated cells in each sample was estimated from the amplification of reference gene primers within the assay. Sequence reads were collapsed and filtered to measure the absolute abundance of every unique TCRbeta CDR3 rearrangement. For each sample, productive Simpson clonality was calculated as the square root of Simpson's diversity index across productive rearrangements. The table comes from immuneACCESS by way of TCRdb, which keeps in-frame sequences with V and J called. Part of the clones is missing from these tables; in studies checked, under half for an unresolved V gene and the rest for unknown reasons. Clone size and V and J calls were adopted from that table, with D and trimming inferred from the DNA. A total of 200,000 to 250,000 clones appear in this sample, less than 85% of them only once. The top ten clonotypes cover approximately 3.8% of the sample.

Whole blood was collected in K2EDTA tubes by collaborating institutions according to the institutions' own protocols. Collaborator samples were shipped for TCRbeta analysis as frozen whole blood, isolated PBMCs, or DNA extracted from either sample type. This clonotype was obtained from a woman of 80 years or more with acute or convalescent COVID-19. Sequenced material: peripheral blood.

At the DNA level, the sequence is TGTGCCATCAGTATCCTCCCGGGACAGGGAGGTACCGGGGAGCTGTTTTTT. Translated, this gives CAISILPGQGGTGELFF. The chain was built from TRBV10-3 and TRBJ2-2; TRBD1 lines up with 9 middle nucleotides. Compared with germline, V lacks 5 bases and J lacks 5 bases; bases without a gene match: 12. The CDR3 sequence holds 17 residues, the cysteine and phenylalanine included. CDR3 DNA only is kept here, 51 bases in frame from base 1. Via the germline V gene, CDR1 is ENHRY and CDR2 SYGVKD.